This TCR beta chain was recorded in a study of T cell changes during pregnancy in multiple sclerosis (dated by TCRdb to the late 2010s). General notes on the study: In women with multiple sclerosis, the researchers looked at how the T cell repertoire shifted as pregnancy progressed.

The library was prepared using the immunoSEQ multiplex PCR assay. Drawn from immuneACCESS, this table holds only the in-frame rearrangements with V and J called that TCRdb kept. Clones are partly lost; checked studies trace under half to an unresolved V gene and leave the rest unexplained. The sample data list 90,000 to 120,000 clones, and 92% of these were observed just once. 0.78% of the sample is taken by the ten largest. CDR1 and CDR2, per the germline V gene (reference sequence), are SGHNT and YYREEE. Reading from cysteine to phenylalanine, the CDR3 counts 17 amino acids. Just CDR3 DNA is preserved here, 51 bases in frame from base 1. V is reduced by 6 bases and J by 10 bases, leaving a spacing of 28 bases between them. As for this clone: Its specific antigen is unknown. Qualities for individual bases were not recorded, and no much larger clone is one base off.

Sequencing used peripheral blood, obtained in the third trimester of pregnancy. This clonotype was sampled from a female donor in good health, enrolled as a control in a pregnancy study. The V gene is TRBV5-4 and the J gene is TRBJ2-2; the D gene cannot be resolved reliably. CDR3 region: CASTSCRDSTNCEELFF. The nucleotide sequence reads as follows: TGTGCCAGCACTTCGTGCAGAGACTCTACAAATTGCGAGGAGCTGTTTTTT.